This is a list of T cell receptor beta chains from one sample in a study of T cell changes during pregnancy in multiple sclerosis. The table came from immunoSEQ multiplex PCR; TCRdb's copy has only in-frame clones and leaves some out. The table shows more than 90,000 clones, with roughly 92% occurring only once. Sequenced material: peripheral blood, taken in the third trimester of pregnancy. These receptor sequences come from a female donor with multiple sclerosis, enrolled in a pregnancy study. Both conserved end residues are part of each CDR3. The order of the fields is J gene, clone size, D gene, V gene, CDR3 protein, CDR3 DNA. The D gene is left open where the match is weak. Clone size is stated in some rows and not others, as once, few, many or a class when expanded.

J gene: TRBJ2-2
clone size: .
D gene: .
V gene: TRBV19
CDR3 protein: CASSKGWASNTGELFF
CDR3 DNA: TGTGCCAGTAGTAAGGGGTGGGCTAGTAACACCGGGGAGCTGTTTTTT

J gene: TRBJ1-2
clone size: .
D gene: .
V gene: TRBV14
CDR3 protein: CASSQAGGPVGGYTF
CDR3 DNA: TGTGCCAGCAGCCAAGCGGGGGGCCCGGTCGGGGGCTACACCTTC

J gene: TRBJ1-1
clone size: .
D gene: .
V gene: TRBV14
CDR3 protein: CASSPYKNTEAFF
CDR3 DNA: TGTGCCAGCAGCCCTTACAAGAACACTGAAGCTTTCTTT

J gene: TRBJ1-3
clone size: few
D gene: .
V gene: TRBV6-6
CDR3 protein: CASSYSVPGPNTIYF
CDR3 DNA: TGTGCCAGCAGTTACTCGGTCCCTGGGCCAAACACCATATATTTT

J gene: TRBJ1-5
clone size: .
D gene: .
V gene: TRBV6-1
CDR3 protein: CASSLEAGQPQHF
CDR3 DNA: TGTGCCAGCAGTCTCGAGGCGGGACAGCCCCAGCATTTT

J gene: TRBJ2-4
clone size: .
D gene: .
V gene: TRBV9
CDR3 protein: CASSVGTTDIQYF
CDR3 DNA: TGTGCCAGCAGCGTAGGGACAACGGACATTCAGTACTTC

J gene: TRBJ1-1
clone size: .
D gene: TRBD1
V gene: TRBV10-3
CDR3 protein: CAITSGGTEAFF
CDR3 DNA: TGTGCCATCACCTCAGGGGGCACTGAAGCTTTCTTT

J gene: TRBJ2-7
clone size: .
D gene: .
V gene: TRBV29-1
CDR3 protein: CSVQGQSYEQYF
CDR3 DNA: TGCAGCGTTCAAGGACAGTCCTACGAGCAGTACTTC

J gene: TRBJ2-3
clone size: .
D gene: TRBD1
V gene: TRBV14
CDR3 protein: CASSREEGKGALTDTQYF
CDR3 DNA: TGTGCCAGCAGTCGAGAAGAAGGGAAGGGGGCTCTCACAGATACGCAGTATTTT

J gene: TRBJ2-5
clone size: .
D gene: TRBD2
V gene: TRBV5-1
CDR3 protein: CASSGGTSGGTKETQYF
CDR3 DNA: TGCGCCAGCAGCGGGGGGACTAGCGGGGGGACCAAAGAGACCCAGTACTTC

J gene: TRBJ2-6
clone size: .
D gene: .
V gene: TRBV5-1
CDR3 protein: CASSLTSTGANVLTF
CDR3 DNA: TGCGCCAGCAGCCTTACTAGCACTGGGGCCAACGTCCTGACTTTC

J gene: TRBJ1-3
clone size: .
D gene: .
V gene: TRBV9
CDR3 protein: CASSVAWGRSGNTIYF
CDR3 DNA: TGTGCCAGCAGCGTAGCTTGGGGGAGGTCTGGAAACACCATATATTTT

J gene: TRBJ1-6
clone size: .
D gene: TRBD1
V gene: TRBV7-8
CDR3 protein: CASSLAGQGSYNSPLHF
CDR3 DNA: TGTGCCAGCAGCTTAGCAGGACAGGGAAGTTATAATTCACCCCTCCACTTT

J gene: TRBJ2-3
clone size: once
D gene: TRBD2
V gene: TRBV10-2
CDR3 protein: CASGGDWAGGLADTQYF
CDR3 DNA: TGCGCCAGCGGGGGTGATTGGGCGGGAGGTTTGGCAGATACGCAGTATTTT

J gene: TRBJ2-1
clone size: .
D gene: TRBD2
V gene: TRBV6-4
CDR3 protein: CASSDSWGLAGDNEQFF
CDR3 DNA: TGTGCCAGCAGTGACTCATGGGGACTAGCGGGAGACAATGAGCAGTTCTTC

J gene: TRBJ2-7
clone size: .
D gene: .
V gene: TRBV7-9
CDR3 protein: CASARFPYEQYF
CDR3 DNA: TGTGCTTCGGCTAGGTTCCCCTACGAGCAGTACTTC

J gene: TRBJ1-1
clone size: .
D gene: .
V gene: TRBV19
CDR3 protein: CASMARVLTEAFF
CDR3 DNA: TGTGCCAGTATGGCGAGGGTTCTCACTGAAGCTTTCTTT

J gene: TRBJ2-7
clone size: once
D gene: TRBD2
V gene: TRBV27
CDR3 protein: CASSPSGRVYEQYF
CDR3 DNA: TGTGCCAGCAGTCCCAGCGGGAGGGTTTACGAGCAGTACTTC

J gene: TRBJ2-3
clone size: .
D gene: TRBD2
V gene: TRBV27
CDR3 protein: CASSLGTSLTQYF
CDR3 DNA: TGTGCCAGCAGTCTGGGGACTAGCCTTACGCAGTATTTT

J gene: TRBJ1-5
clone size: .
D gene: .
V gene: TRBV7-8
CDR3 protein: CASSFDSTLNQPQHF
CDR3 DNA: TGTGCCAGCAGCTTTGACAGCACGCTCAATCAGCCCCAGCATTTT

J gene: TRBJ1-5
clone size: .
D gene: .
V gene: TRBV29-1
CDR3 protein: CSAVGGRGQPQHF
CDR3 DNA: TGCAGCGCCGTGGGGGGGCGCGGTCAGCCCCAGCATTTT

J gene: TRBJ2-7
clone size: .
D gene: .
V gene: TRBV7-8
CDR3 protein: CASSLRDSLYEQYF
CDR3 DNA: TGTGCCAGCAGCTTGCGGGACTCGCTCTACGAGCAGTACTTC

J gene: TRBJ1-6
clone size: .
D gene: .
V gene: TRBV6-1
CDR3 protein: CASSDLGSSYNSPLHF
CDR3 DNA: TGTGCCAGCAGTGATTTGGGGAGCTCCTATAATTCACCCCTCCACTTT

J gene: TRBJ2-7
clone size: .
D gene: TRBD2
V gene: TRBV7-9
CDR3 protein: CASSPPRSGKEQYF
CDR3 DNA: TGTGCCAGCAGCCCCCCCCGTAGCGGGAAGGAGCAGTACTTC

J gene: TRBJ1-3
clone size: .
D gene: .
V gene: TRBV7-3
CDR3 protein: CASGFTSGNTIYF
CDR3 DNA: TGTGCCAGCGGTTTTACATCTGGAAACACCATATATTTT

J gene: TRBJ2-7
clone size: .
D gene: .
V gene: TRBV28
CDR3 protein: CASGAAGSYEQYF
CDR3 DNA: TGTGCCAGCGGGGCAGCGGGTAGCTACGAGCAGTACTTC

J gene: TRBJ1-2
clone size: once
D gene: .
V gene: TRBV9
CDR3 protein: CASSVTAGHYTF
CDR3 DNA: TGTGCCAGCAGCGTGACGGCAGGCCACTACACCTTC

J gene: TRBJ2-3
clone size: .
D gene: TRBD2
V gene: TRBV7-8
CDR3 protein: CASSSRGGGTDTQYF
CDR3 DNA: TGTGCCAGCAGCTCCCGGGGGGGCGGCACAGATACGCAGTATTTT

J gene: TRBJ2-7
clone size: .
D gene: TRBD1
V gene: TRBV7-2
CDR3 protein: CASSPDAGGSSYEQYF
CDR3 DNA: TGTGCCAGCAGCCCGGACGCAGGGGGCTCGTCCTACGAGCAGTACTTC

J gene: TRBJ2-1
clone size: .
D gene: .
V gene: TRBV6-4
CDR3 protein: CASSEDTPAGEQFF
CDR3 DNA: TGTGCCAGCAGCGAGGACACCCCCGCAGGCGAGCAGTTCTTC

J gene: TRBJ2-1
clone size: .
D gene: TRBD2
V gene: TRBV5-1
CDR3 protein: CASSTPLEKAGVSNEQFF
CDR3 DNA: TGCGCCAGCAGTACCCCCCTCGAAAAAGCGGGAGTTTCAAATGAGCAGTTCTTC

J gene: TRBJ1-4
clone size: .
D gene: .
V gene: TRBV5-4
CDR3 protein: CASSPERDIGEKLFF
CDR3 DNA: TGTGCCAGCAGCCCGGAGAGGGACATCGGGGAAAAACTGTTTTTT

J gene: TRBJ2-2
clone size: .
D gene: TRBD1
V gene: TRBV7-9
CDR3 protein: CASSGQGSGELFF
CDR3 DNA: TGTGCCAGCAGCGGACAGGGGAGCGGGGAGCTGTTTTTT

J gene: TRBJ2-5
clone size: .
D gene: TRBD1
V gene: TRBV2
CDR3 protein: CASSAAGQGALKTQYF
CDR3 DNA: TGTGCCAGCAGCGCGGCGGGACAGGGGGCGTTAAAGACCCAGTACTTC

J gene: TRBJ1-6
clone size: .
D gene: .
V gene: TRBV23-1
CDR3 protein: CVSKETDYNSPLHF
CDR3 DNA: TGCGTCAGCAAAGAGACAGACTATAATTCACCCCTCCACTTT

J gene: TRBJ2-1
clone size: .
D gene: .
V gene: TRBV10-3
CDR3 protein: CAISASTSPGEQFF
CDR3 DNA: TGTGCCATCAGTGCTTCCACCTCACCAGGGGAGCAGTTCTTC

J gene: TRBJ1-2
clone size: once
D gene: TRBD1
V gene: TRBV6-1
CDR3 protein: CASMDGRDREGYTF
CDR3 DNA: TGTGCCAGCATGGATGGTAGGGACAGGGAAGGCTACACCTTC

J gene: TRBJ2-1
clone size: .
D gene: TRBD1
V gene: TRBV27
CDR3 protein: CASTGTGMSSYNEQFF
CDR3 DNA: TGTGCCAGCACCGGGACAGGGATGAGCTCCTACAATGAGCAGTTCTTC

J gene: TRBJ2-3
clone size: .
D gene: .
V gene: TRBV5-1
CDR3 protein: CASSLVTDTQYF
CDR3 DNA: TGCGCCAGCAGCTTGGTAACAGATACGCAGTATTTT

J gene: TRBJ1-5
clone size: .
D gene: .
V gene: TRBV15
CDR3 protein: CATSTGTPKPYSNQPQHF
CDR3 DNA: TGTGCCACCAGCACCGGGACACCAAAACCTTATAGCAATCAGCCCCAGCATTTT

J gene: TRBJ2-1
clone size: .
D gene: .
V gene: TRBV11-2
CDR3 protein: CASSPPGGAGRNNEQFF
CDR3 DNA: TGTGCCAGCAGCCCGCCTGGAGGGGCAGGGCGGAACAATGAGCAGTTCTTC

J gene: TRBJ2-2
clone size: .
D gene: TRBD2
V gene: TRBV7-9
CDR3 protein: CASSPPGGEKTGELFF
CDR3 DNA: TGTGCCAGCAGCCCTCCTGGGGGGGAGAAAACCGGGGAGCTGTTTTTT

J gene: TRBJ2-2
clone size: .
D gene: .
V gene: TRBV28
CDR3 protein: CASRDSGELFF
CDR3 DNA: TGTGCCAGCAGAGACAGCGGGGAGCTGTTTTTT

J gene: TRBJ1-4
clone size: .
D gene: .
V gene: TRBV21-1
CDR3 protein: CASPDWETNEKLFF
CDR3 DNA: TGTGCCAGCCCGGACTGGGAAACTAATGAAAAACTGTTTTTT

J gene: TRBJ2-3
clone size: .
D gene: TRBD1
V gene: TRBV19
CDR3 protein: CASSWDRDVTDTQYF
CDR3 DNA: TGTGCCAGTAGCTGGGACAGGGATGTAACAGATACGCAGTATTTT

J gene: TRBJ2-1
clone size: .
D gene: .
V gene: TRBV7-2
CDR3 protein: CASSLESRGAGDNEQFF
CDR3 DNA: TGTGCCAGCAGCTTAGAATCTCGGGGGGCAGGAGACAATGAGCAGTTCTTC

J gene: TRBJ2-5
clone size: .
D gene: TRBD1
V gene: TRBV23-1
CDR3 protein: CASSQHPRGSQETQYF
CDR3 DNA: TGCGCCAGCAGTCAACACCCCAGGGGGTCCCAAGAGACCCAGTACTTC

J gene: TRBJ1-6
clone size: .
D gene: TRBD1
V gene: TRBV6-1
CDR3 protein: CASSPQTGGHSPLHF
CDR3 DNA: TGTGCCAGCAGTCCGCAGACAGGGGGCCATTCACCCCTCCACTTT

J gene: TRBJ1-1
clone size: .
D gene: .
V gene: TRBV30
CDR3 protein: CACTGGTPLGTEAFF
CDR3 DNA: TGTGCCTGCACCGGAGGGACGCCGCTGGGCACTGAAGCTTTCTTT